The rows below give T cell receptor beta chains drawn from one sample of a study of blood T cell repertoires in COVID-19. Using immunoSEQ multiplex PCR, the repertoire was profiled, and TCRdb retains in-frame clones only, with some absent. The table lists 350,000 to 500,000 clones, 70% to 90% of them singletons, with about 1.5% in the top ten. Material: PBMCs or T cells enriched from blood (not recorded which). The receptors derive from a woman younger than 35 who had been exposed to COVID-19. CDR3s include the opening cysteine and the closing phenylalanine or tryptophan. D genes are given only for firm matches. Some rows have no size entry. The others give once, few or many, or a class for an expanded clone.

>TRBV27|TRBD1|TRBJ2-7|NA
TGTGCCAGCAGTGCCGGGACAGGGGCCAACGAGCAGTACTTC
CASSAGTGANEQYF
>TRBV7-9|NA|TRBJ1-6|NA
TGTGCCAGCAGCTCTAACACCGGGAGCTCCTATAATTCACCCCTCCACTTT
CASSSNTGSSYNSPLHF
>TRBV23-1|TRBD1|TRBJ2-1|NA
TGCGCCAGCAGTCAGCCCCCGGGACAGCCAACCGTCCACAATGAGCAGTTCTTC
CASSQPPGQPTVHNEQFF
>TRBV11-3|NA|TRBJ2-1|NA
TGTGCCAGCAGCGGTAGCGGCCACTCCTACAATGAGCAGTTCTTC
CASSGSGHSYNEQFF
>TRBV28|NA|TRBJ1-4|few
TGTGCCAGCAGTTCTAGTAATGAAAAACTGTTTTTT
CASSSSNEKLFF
>TRBV12-3/TRBV12-4|NA|TRBJ1-1|NA
TGTGCCAGCCCGAGGGACAATCAAACTTTCTTT
CASPRDNQTFF
>TRBV7-9|NA|TRBJ1-5|NA
TGTGCCAGCAGCCGCCAGGGGAACAATCAGCCCCAGCATTTT
CASSRQGNNQPQHF
>TRBV24-1|TRBD2|TRBJ2-7|NA
TGTGCCACCAGGGGAGGGAGAGCATTCGAGCAGTACTTC
CATRGGRAFEQYF
>TRBV5-1|TRBD1|TRBJ1-1|NA
TGCGCCAGCAGCTTGACAGGGGGCACTGAAGCTTTCTTT
CASSLTGGTEAFF
>TRBV10-3|TRBD1|TRBJ2-3|NA
TGTGCCACCGGACAGGGAATAGATACGCAGTATTTT
CATGQGIDTQYF
>TRBV7-3|NA|TRBJ2-3|NA
TGTGCCAGCAGCTTACTGGGGGGATCTGCAGATACGCAGTATTTT
CASSLLGGSADTQYF
>TRBV7-8|TRBD2|TRBJ2-1|once
TGTGCCAGCAGCTTAGAAGGGACTAGAGGCAATGAGCAGTTCTTC
CASSLEGTRGNEQFF
>TRBV7-8|NA|TRBJ1-4|NA
TGTGCCAGCAGCTTCACCCCGACAGCGAATAATGAAAAACTGTTTTTT
CASSFTPTANNEKLFF
>TRBV6-1|TRBD2|TRBJ2-2|NA
TGTGCCAGCAGTAGGGGACTAGCGAACACCGGGGAGCTGTTTTTT
CASSRGLANTGELFF
>TRBV5-6|TRBD1|TRBJ2-2|NA
TGTGCCAGCAGCCCATGGACAGGACTGTCCGGGGAGCTGTTTTTT
CASSPWTGLSGELFF
>TRBV5-8|NA|TRBJ1-3|few
TGTGCCAGCAGCTTGTATTCCGACAGTACTGGAAACACCATATATTTT
CASSLYSDSTGNTIYF
>TRBV5-1|TRBD1|TRBJ2-5|NA
TGCGCCAGCAGCTTGACAGGGGGCGAAGAGACCCAGTACTTC
CASSLTGGEETQYF
>TRBV11-2|TRBD1|TRBJ2-7|few
TGTGCCAGCAGCCACGCCCTAGGGACAGCGTACGAGCAGTACTTC
CASSHALGTAYEQYF
>TRBV30|TRBD2|TRBJ2-7|NA
TGTGCCTGGAGGGGCGGGGGGCGTTACGAGCAGTACTTC
CAWRGGGRYEQYF
>TRBV28|TRBD1|TRBJ1-2|NA
TGTGCCACCTCGACAGGGCCGGTCGACTATGGCTACACCTTC
CATSTGPVDYGYTF
>TRBV9|TRBD1|TRBJ2-1|NA
TGTGCCAGCAGCGTATGGTCCCGGACAGGGTCTGGTCATGAGCAGTTCTTC
CASSVWSRTGSGHEQFF
>TRBV7-2|TRBD1|TRBJ1-4|NA
TGTGCCAGCAGCTCCTGGCAGGGGGACGAAAAACTGTTTTTT
CASSSWQGDEKLFF
>TRBV28|NA|TRBJ2-7|NA
TGTGCCAGCAGTATACAGAGCGGGTCCTACGAGCAGTACTTC
CASSIQSGSYEQYF
>TRBV18|NA|TRBJ1-6|once
TGTGCCAGCTCACCGGACAGAGGGTCACCCCTCCACTTT
CASSPDRGSPLHF
>TRBV7-2|TRBD2|TRBJ2-5|NA
TGTGCCAGCAGCACCGCCAGCGGGAGGGCCTTGGAGACCCAGTACTTC
CASSTASGRALETQYF
>TRBV29-1|TRBD1|TRBJ2-7|NA
TGCAGCGTTGAAGACTGGACAGGGAAGGCCTACGAGCAGTACTTC
CSVEDWTGKAYEQYF
>TRBV29-1|TRBD2|TRBJ2-7|NA
TGCAGCGTTGGGGGGGGACCCAGACTAGCGGGAGTATCCTACGAGCAGTACTTC
CSVGGGPRLAGVSYEQYF
>TRBV4-1|NA|TRBJ2-7|NA
TGCGCCAGCAAGAGGACAGCTACCTTCTACGAGCAGTACTTC
CASKRTATFYEQYF
>TRBV3-1/TRBV3-2|TRBD1|TRBJ2-7|NA
TGTGCCAGCAGCCTGGCCGGGACAGGGGTCTACGAGCAGTACTTC
CASSLAGTGVYEQYF
>TRBV7-8|NA|TRBJ2-5|NA
TGTGCCAGCAGCTTAGAGCCGAGGACATACAAAGGAGAGACCCAGTACTTC
CASSLEPRTYKGETQYF
>TRBV2|TRBD2|TRBJ2-1|NA
TGTGCCAGCAGTGTCCCGGGACTAGCGGGGGGGCTAAATGAGCAGTTCTTC
CASSVPGLAGGLNEQFF
>TRBV9|TRBD1|TRBJ2-3|NA
TGTGCCAGCAGCCCAAACTCAGTCGGGACAGGTCGAGATACGCAGTATTTT
CASSPNSVGTGRDTQYF
>TRBV2|NA|TRBJ2-7|NA
TGTGCCAGCCAGAGGGATCATTACGAGCAGTACTTC
CASQRDHYEQYF
>TRBV6-5|TRBD1|TRBJ2-7|NA
TGTGCCAGCAGTCCTCGACAGGGAAGCTACGAGCAGTACTTC
CASSPRQGSYEQYF
>TRBV28|NA|TRBJ1-1|NA
TGTGCCAGCAGCTGGCCGAACACTGAAGCTTTCTTT
CASSWPNTEAFF
>TRBV9|NA|TRBJ2-5|NA
TGTGCCAGCAGCCCCAACCAAGAGACCCAGTACTTC
CASSPNQETQYF
>TRBV28|NA|TRBJ2-1|NA
TGTGCCAGCAAAAGTGGCCGGACAGCCAGCTCCTACAATGAGCAGTTCTTC
CASKSGRTASSYNEQFF
>TRBV28|NA|TRBJ1-4|once
TGTGCCAGCTCCCTCCCAGGTGCAACTAATGAAAAACTGTTTTTT
CASSLPGATNEKLFF
>TRBV3-1/TRBV3-2|TRBD1|TRBJ2-7|NA
TGTGCCAGCAGCCAACCGGGACAGGGCTCCTACGAGCAGTACTTC
CASSQPGQGSYEQYF